The 20 T cell receptor beta chains given below trace back to one sample, sequenced in a study of blood T cells in healthy people across ages. Then a second PCR, running roughly 7 to 12 cycles, was carried out with a sample-barcoded 5' primer and a J-beta primer mix. TCRdb reanalysed the 5' RACE reads using MiXCR and keeps one entry per CDR3 protein. The sample has 500,000 to 600,000 distinct CDR3 sequences, 25% to 30% seen once; the top ten hold about a fifth. The material sequenced was blood. The source of these receptors is a woman aged 70-85 years in good health.

Only a few counts were recorded for this clonotype. The chain joins TRBV10-3 to TRBJ1-6; perhaps TRBD1 as D (6 bases). V lost 4 bases to trimming and J lost 5 bases, with 9 bases between them. Germline-derived CDR1 and CDR2 are ENHRY and SYGVKD. The CDR3 length is 14 residues. The CDR3 sequence: CAISGGLDNSPLHF. The CDR3 DNA sequence: TGTGCCATCAGTGGGGGGCTTGATAATTCACCCCTCCACTTT.

V is TRBV7-2 and J is TRBJ1-6; D unresolved. Germline V gene lookup returns CDR1 SGHTA and CDR2 FQGNSA. The germline V and J ends were trimmed by 5 bases and 7 bases, with 9 bases remaining between them. The CDR3 contains 13 residues. The CDR3 sequence is CASSPQQNSPLHF. CDR3 bases: TGTGCCAGCAGCCCCCAACAGAATTCACCCCTCCACTTT.

This clonotype appeared a few times. The gene calls are TRBV7-2 and TRBJ2-5; no clear D. V was trimmed by 5 bases and J by 0 bases, leaving 13 bases between them. The CDR3 extends over 15 amino acids. The germline V gene encodes CDR1 SGHTA and CDR2 FQGNSA. The CDR3 reads CASSPSYLYQETQYF. The CDR3 DNA is TGTGCCAGCAGCCCGTCTTACTTGTACCAAGAGACCCAGTACTTC.

This clonotype was detected once. This chain links TRBV6-1 with TRBJ2-2, with 11 positions matching TRBD2. V lost 7 bases to trimming and J lost 0 bases; unmatched junction nucleotides: 7. The CDR3 consists of 17 residues. Germline CDR1 MNHNS, CDR2 SASEGT. CDR3 region: CASNLAGGISNTGELFF. The DNA of the CDR3 is TGTGCCAGCAATCTAGCGGGGGGTATATCGAACACCGGGGAGCTGTTTTTT.

This clonotype came up many times. This chain uses TRBV10-3 with TRBJ2-5, with D possibly matching TRBD2 (5 bases). Germline V gene lookup returns CDR1 ENHRY and CDR2 SYGVKD. The CDR3 is made up of 15 amino acids. V lost 0 bases to trimming and J lost 1 base, with 9 bases between them. This chain's CDR3 is CAISESGGGQETQYF. CDR3 in DNA: TGTGCCATCAGTGAGTCAGGTGGAGGCCAAGAGACCCAGTACTTC.

This clonotype was detected only a few times. The chain links TRBV4-2 to TRBJ1-4; D uncertain. This CDR3 is built from 17 residues. V gave up 2 bases and J gave up 0 bases, with 13 bases separating them. In germline, CDR1 is LGHNA, CDR2 YNFKEQ. As DNA, the CDR3 is TGTGCCAGCAGCCAAAAAACCACGGCAGCAACTAATGAAAAACTGTTTTTT. Translation gives CASSQKTTAATNEKLFF.

The CDR3: CSAEPGLAVNEQFF. As DNA, the CDR3 is TGCAGTGCGGAACCGGGACTAGCGGTTAATGAGCAGTTCTTC. J is TRBJ2-1 and V is TRBV20-1; 11 nucleotides match TRBD2. The CDR3 has 14 residues. J lost 7 bases, V lost 6 bases, and 8 bases had no gene match. Germline V CDR1 and CDR2: DFQATT, SNEGSKA (reference sequence).

The rearrangement links TRBV7-8 to TRBJ1-2; D gene unclear. There are 16 residues in the CDR3. With 0 bases removed from V and 4 bases from J, the gap between germline ends came to 15 bases. The germline CDR1 and CDR2 sequences are SGHVS and FQNEAQ. This chain's CDR3 is CASSLARIPGLYGYTF. The CDR3 bases are TGTGCCAGCAGCTTAGCTCGGATCCCCGGCCTCTATGGCTACACCTTC. The whole variable domain, filled in from reference TRBV7-8 and TRBJ1-2, reads GAGVSQSPRYKVAKRGQDVALRCDPISGHVSLFWYQQALGQGPEFLTYFQNEAQLDKSGLPSDRFFAERPEGSVSTLKIQRTQQEDSAVYLCASSLARIPGLYGYTFGSGTRLTVV.

The chain uses TRBV5-1 and TRBJ2-3; TRBD1 matches at 12 bases. Looked up from germline, CDR1 is SGHRS and CDR2 is YFSETQ. Trimming removed 3 bases from V and 6 bases from J; junction bases left unmatched: 2. This CDR3 is built from 14 residues. CDR3 sequence reads: CASSSGTGGDTQYF. CDR3 DNA: TGCGCCAGCAGCTCCGGGACAGGGGGCGATACGCAGTATTTT.

This rearrangement joins TRBV7-9 to TRBJ1-4; no firm D call. The V end lost 3 bases, the J end lost 7 bases, and 15 bases lay between the germline ends. The CDR3 consists of 15 residues. Germline-derived CDR1 and CDR2 are SEHNR and FQNEAQ (reference sequence). DNA for the CDR3: TGTGCCAGCAGCTTTGGCGGGCCTACGGGTGAAAAACTGTTTTTT. Encoded protein: CASSFGGPTGEKLFF.

The chain joins TRBV20-1 to TRBJ2-3; the D gene is possibly TRBD2 (7 bases). The CDR3 sequence is 17 residues long. Germline values: CDR1 DFQATT, CDR2 SNEGSKA (reference sequence). V was pared by 0 bases and J by 4 bases, with 20 bases between. CDR3 in DNA: TGCAGTGCTAGAGATACCGGGGGGCGCTACCGATCAGATACGCAGTATTTT. Translation gives CSARDTGGRYRSDTQYF.

This chain connects TRBV7-2 to TRBJ2-5; D might be TRBD1 (5 bases). Germline-derived CDR1 and CDR2 are SGHTA and FQGNSA. The V end was cut by 5 bases, the J end by 4 bases, with 14 bases between. The CDR3 extends over 14 amino acids. The CDR3 coding sequence is TGTGCCAGCAGCCCCACGGAAAGGGGAGAGACCCAGTACTTC. Residues: CASSPTERGETQYF.

CDR3 sequence: CASSYYLDRWARGNQPQHF. The CDR3 bases are TGTGCCAGCAGTTATTATTTGGATCGATGGGCTCGGGGCAATCAGCCCCAGCATTTT. The chain combines TRBV6-2 or TRBV6-3 with TRBJ1-5; D gene uncertain. Germline-derived CDR1 and CDR2 are MNHEY and SVGEGT. V gave up 3 bases and J gave up 2 bases, with 23 bases separating them. This CDR3 contains 19 residues.

This chain joins TRBV4-3 and TRBJ1-2; D uncertain. Per the germline V gene, CDR1 is LGHNA and CDR2 is YSLEER. The CDR3 consists of 16 residues. With 5 bases removed from V and 2 bases from J, the gap between germline ends came to 18 bases. The CDR3 spells CASSSRWADSNYGYTF. As DNA, the CDR3 is TGCGCCAGCAGCTCTCGATGGGCAGATTCAAACTATGGCTACACCTTC.

This clonotype was counted only a few times. The chain is built from TRBV20-1 and TRBJ2-3; D assignment may be TRBD1 or TRBD2 (5 bases each). The CDR3 runs to 13 residues. V lost 0 bases, J lost 5 bases, and 9 bases lay in between. In germline, CDR1 is DFQATT, CDR2 SNEGSKA (reference sequence). CDR3 region: CSARDVRGDTQYF. The CDR3 nucleotides read TGCAGTGCTAGAGACGTGAGGGGAGATACGCAGTATTTT.

The V call is TRBV5-1, the J call TRBJ2-1, with a weak D call TRBD2 (5 bases). Germline loops: CDR1 SGHRS, CDR2 YFSETQ. The CDR3 sequence is 16 residues long. V dropped 0 bases and J dropped 4 bases, with 14 bases sitting between them. CDR3 bases: TGCGCCAGCAGCTTGGGCGGTAGCGTCAGGTACAATGAGCAGTTCTTC. Its translation is CASSLGGSVRYNEQFF.

This sequence joins TRBV6-5 and TRBJ1-1; no reliable D call. Germline assignment: CDR1 MNHEY and CDR2 SVGAGI. The CDR3 is 16 residues long. V was cut by 4 bases and J by 4 bases, with 19 bases left in between. The CDR3 is CASSSSLAALSTEAFF. The CDR3, as DNA: TGTGCCAGCAGTTCCTCCCTGGCCGCTCTGAGCACTGAAGCTTTCTTT.

This chain connects TRBV2 to TRBJ1-1; D might be TRBD1 (5 bases). In germline, CDR1 is SNHLY, CDR2 FYNNEI. V gave up 7 bases and J gave up 11 bases, with 17 bases separating them. CDR3 length equals 12 residues. CDR3 sequence reads: CASTTEARGAFF. Here the CDR3 DNA reads TGTGCCAGCACCACCGAGGCTCGGGGGGCTTTCTTT.

This clonotype was counted a few times. The chain has TRBV12-5 and TRBJ2-4; the D is unclear. V lost 10 bases and J 6 bases, leaving 7 bases between the germline ends. The CDR3 contains 10 residues. The germline V gene encodes CDR1 LGHNT and CDR2 FRNRAP. The chain's CDR3 is CATPLNIQYF. CDR3 DNA: TGTGCTACCCCTTTAAACATTCAGTACTTC.

Many counts were recorded for this clonotype. V is TRBV29-1 and J is TRBJ2-5, with 8 nucleotides matching TRBD1. With 4 bases clipped from V and 4 bases from J, the junction kept 5 bases outside the gene matches. CDR1 SQVTM and CDR2 ANQGSEA come from the germline V gene. CDR3 length: 13 amino acids. In DNA form, the CDR3 reads TGCAGCGTTGCCGACAGGGGAAGAGAGACCCAGTACTTC. Translation: CSVADRGRETQYF.